This TCR beta chain was sequenced during a study of T cells after yellow fever vaccination. CDR3 length: 14 amino acids. Germline V gene sequence: CDR1 MNHEY, CDR2 SMNVEV (reference sequence). V dropped 5 bases and J dropped 7 bases, with 17 bases sitting between them. A single record per CDR3 protein comes from TCRdb applying MiXCR to the 5' RACE reads. This table has some 350,000 distinct CDR3 sequences, almost 4% appearing once. This clonotype showed up just a few times. Its cognate antigen is unknown. Study conclusions and caveats: Reappearance after the booster was seen for most primary-vaccination clones, at about 95% CD4 and around 90% CD8. A minor fraction of clonotypes spanned both CD4 and CD8 compartments.

The V gene is TRBV27, the J gene TRBJ1-1; D gene unclear. The clonotype originates from a man aged 18 to 35 who received the YFV17D yellow fever vaccine. The input for sequencing was PBMCs, taken 5 days after the yellow fever booster vaccination. CDR3 residues: CASSPHGRAFEAFF. CDR3 bases: TGTGCCAGCAGTCCCCACGGACGAGCTTTTGAAGCTTTCTTT.